The clone carrying this TCR beta chain has a handful of counts. Other DNA sequences in the sample encode the same CDR3. The data belong to a study of blood T cell repertoires in COVID-19. Looking at the study overall: The study drew acute and convalescent COVID-19 samples from the United States, Italy and Spain. The cDNA or gDNA used as material had been derived from T cells, B-cell-depleted T cells, or PBMCs.

Trimming removed 3 bases from V and 7 bases from J, with 3 bases in between. Germline CDR1 is MNHEY and CDR2 is SMNVEV (reference sequence). The CDR3 totals 11 residues. In the source study's methods: Amplification of reference gene primers provided the estimated nucleated cell counts. Profiling relied on immunoSEQ multiplex PCR, and the TCRdb table lists in-frame clones only, not all of them. From that table come the V and J calls and clone size; the DNA was used to work out D and trimming. The sample lists around 250,000 clones; approximately 90% were seen once. The V gene is TRBV27, the J gene TRBJ2-2; D gene unclear. The TCR originated in a young man with active or convalescent COVID-19. The specimen sequenced was peripheral blood. The CDR3: CASSFSGELFF. The CDR3 region has the DNA TGTGCCAGCAGTTTCAGCGGGGAGCTGTTTTTT.